This T cell receptor (beta chain) was documented in a study of blood T cell repertoires in COVID-19. Study details: Sites across the United States, Italy and Spain contributed samples from acute and convalescent COVID-19.

Assay used: immunoSEQ multiplex PCR; TCRdb lists only in-frame clones, some missing. The table has tens of thousands of clones, around 82% seen once. Germline CDR1 DFQATT, CDR2 SNEGSKA (reference sequence). With V trimmed by 6 bases and J by 9 bases, 3 bases remained unmatched. This CDR3 region has 11 residues. This clone showed up just a few times. The genes are TRBV20-1 and TRBJ2-1; 9 bases agree with TRBD2. The source material was peripheral blood. This clonotype was sampled from a woman at least 80 years old with acute or convalescent COVID-19. As DNA, the CDR3 is TGCAGTGCCAGACTAGCGGTTGAGCAGTTCTTC. Its translation: CSARLAVEQFF.